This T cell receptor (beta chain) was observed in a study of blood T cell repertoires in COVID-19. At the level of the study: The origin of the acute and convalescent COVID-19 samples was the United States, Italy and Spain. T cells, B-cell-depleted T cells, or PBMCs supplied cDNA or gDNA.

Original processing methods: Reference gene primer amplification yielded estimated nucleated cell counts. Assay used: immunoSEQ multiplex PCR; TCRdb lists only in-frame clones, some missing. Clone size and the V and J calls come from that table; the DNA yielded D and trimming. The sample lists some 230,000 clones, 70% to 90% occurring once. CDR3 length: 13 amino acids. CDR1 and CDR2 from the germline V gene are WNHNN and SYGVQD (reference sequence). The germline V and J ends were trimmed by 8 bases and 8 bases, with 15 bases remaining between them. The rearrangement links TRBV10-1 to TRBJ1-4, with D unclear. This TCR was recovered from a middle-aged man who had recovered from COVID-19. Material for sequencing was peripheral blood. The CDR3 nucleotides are TGCGCCAGCCAACAGTCCAGGAAAGAAAAACTGTTTTTT. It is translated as CASQQSRKEKLFF.